Included here is one TCR beta chain sequence, with context. Its target is not known. The data were taken from a study of shared clonotypes between healthy human individuals. Study-level background: Every donor yielded three CD4 naive, three CD4 memory, two CD8 naive and one CD8 memory plate.

Adults of Caucasian background living in Nashville, Tennessee made up all donors. Germline values: CDR1 SNHLY, CDR2 FYNNEI. V dropped 5 bases and J dropped 2; count of bases not matched to a gene: 26. The CDR3 is 23 residues long. Study-level results: With a handful of donors compared, around 5.4% of naive CD4 clonotypes were shared. Only blood underwent sampling, and tissue repertoires likely differ.

Assay: immunoSEQ multiplex PCR; the TCRdb copy retains only in-frame clones and omits some. The sample records 500,000 or so clones, more than 95% being singletons. The clonotype comes from a woman under 40 in good health. Specimen: naive CD4+ T cells sorted from blood. Subset meaning: CD45RA+ positively selected. The chain couples TRBV2 to TRBJ2-4, with 11 bases identical to TRBD2. The CDR3 nucleotides are TGTGCCAGCAGTCGCCCCGCAAGTGCCATAGCGGGAGGGGGTGGCCGGACCAAAAACATTCAGTACTTC. The encoded protein is CASSRPASAIAGGGGRTKNIQYF.